A single sample is the source of the 11 T cell receptor beta chains below, sequenced in a study of cytomegalovirus exposure and HLA in healthy donors (dated by TCRdb to the late 2010s). Libraries came from the immunoSEQ multiplex PCR assay. The clones in this table, taken by TCRdb from immuneACCESS, are in-frame only. Not every clone is retained; where verified, under half of the shortfall comes from an unresolved V gene, and the cause of the rest is unknown. The sample table contains 150,000 to 200,000 clones; only one count was recorded for 86% of them. The top ten clonotypes cover 5.5% to 6% of the sample. The source material was PBMCs. All receptors derive from a woman in her 30s in good health and CMV-seronegative.

V and J are TRBV5-6 and TRBJ1-3; D possibly corresponds to TRBD1 (6 bases). Trimming shortened V by 4 bases and J by 11 bases, and 13 bases separated the two germline ends. The CDR3 length is 12 residues. Germline V gene data show CDR1 as SGHDT and CDR2 as YYEEEE. This chain's CDR3 is CASSIGQQSIYF. The CDR3 DNA reads as TGTGCCAGCAGCATCGGACAGCAGTCCATATATTTT. Full variable domain (rest looked up from reference TRBV5-6 and TRBJ1-3): DAGVTQSPTHLIKTRGQQVTLRCSPKSGHDTVSWYQQALGQGPQFIFQYYEEEERQRGNFPDRFSGHQFPNYSSELNVNALLLGDSALYLCASSIGQQSIYFGEGSWLTVV.

This CDR3 reads CASSSSRPYEQYF. The CDR3 coding sequence is TGTGCCAGCAGCTCGAGCAGACCCTACGAGCAGTACTTC. The chain links TRBV7-2 to TRBJ2-7; D is unresolved. This CDR3 spans 13 amino acids. Trimming stripped 4 bases from V and 2 bases from J, with 9 bases between. CDR1 is SGHTA and CDR2 is FQGNSA in the germline V gene.

The CDR3 DNA reads as TGTGCCAGCAGTGAAAGGACAGGGATCTACGAGCAGTACTTC. Protein product: CASSERTGIYEQYF. V gene TRBV2 combines with J gene TRBJ2-7; 8 bases agree with TRBD1. CDR1 SNHLY and CDR2 FYNNEI come from the germline V gene. The CDR3 is 14 amino acids. V shed 2 bases and J 3 bases; nucleotides not matched to a gene: 3.

The chain recombines TRBV4-1 with TRBJ2-1; 12 bases map to TRBD2. The germline CDR1 and CDR2 sequences are MGHRA and YSYEKL. Trimming at V came to 0 bases and at J to 7 bases, leaving 13 bases not matched to a gene. The CDR3 contains 19 residues. The CDR3, as DNA: TGCGCCAGCAGCCAAGAGGTCCTAGCGGGAGGGCCGTTCGGTAATGAGCAGTTCTTC. Translation gives CASSQEVLAGGPFGNEQFF.

The chain couples TRBV6-6 to TRBJ2-7; D is tentatively TRBD1 or TRBD2 (5 bases each). V dropped 6 bases and J dropped 6 bases, with 15 bases sitting between them. Germline V gene data show CDR1 as MNHNY and CDR2 as SVGAGI (reference sequence). This CDR3 comprises 13 residues. CDR3 nucleotides: TGTGCCAGCAGACCCCTCGGGACCCCCGAGCAGTACTTC. Encoded protein: CASRPLGTPEQYF.

The chain couples TRBV2 to TRBJ1-2; D is perhaps TRBD1 (6 bases). The germline V gene has CDR1 SNHLY and CDR2 FYNNEI. Trimming stripped 2 bases from V and 11 bases from J, with 15 bases between. The CDR3 is 13 amino acids. The CDR3 region is CASSERDTAWYTF. The CDR3 DNA reads as TGTGCCAGCAGTGAAAGGGACACCGCTTGGTACACCTTC.

This chain links TRBV18 with TRBJ2-7, with D perhaps given as TRBD1 or TRBD2 (5 bases each). The CDR3 is 14 residues long. CDR1 and CDR2 from the germline V gene are KGHSH and LQKENI. The V end was cut by 4 bases, the J end by 4 bases, with 14 bases between. In nucleotides, the CDR3 is TGTGCCAGCTCACTGCAGGGAGTTGGTTACGAGCAGTACTTC. Translated: CASSLQGVGYEQYF.

This chain connects TRBV5-1 to TRBJ2-2; 8 nucleotides align to TRBD2. The germline V gene has CDR1 SGHRS and CDR2 YFSETQ. V was pared by 4 bases and J by 7 bases, with 30 bases of the junction left unmatched. This CDR3 has 22 residues. CDR3 nucleotides: TGCGCCAGCAGCCGGGGCCCAAAGGTGTTCAGCCGGGGGGGCTCGAGCGACGGGGAGCTGTTTTTT. Protein product: CASSRGPKVFSRGGSSDGELFF.

The genes are TRBV4-3 and TRBJ2-7; TRBD1 might be the D (5 bases). CDR1 is LGHNA and CDR2 is YSLEER in the germline V gene. V was clipped by 3 bases and J by 5 bases, with 11 bases between them. The CDR3 consists of 13 residues. The CDR3 nucleotides are TGCGCCAGCAGCCACACGACAGCAAACGAGCAGTACTTC. This encodes CASSHTTANEQYF.

The V gene is TRBV5-4, the J gene TRBJ1-2; D is possibly TRBD1 (5 bases). The CDR3 has 16 residues. The V and J ends lost 4 bases and 5 bases respectively, with 21 bases between them. The germline V gene has CDR1 SGHNT and CDR2 YYREEE (reference sequence). The CDR3 loop reads CASSPTARGSFYGYTF. In DNA form, the CDR3 reads TGTGCCAGCAGCCCCACCGCGCGGGGGTCCTTTTATGGCTACACCTTC.

The chain employs TRBV10-3 and TRBJ2-7; weak D call: TRBD1 (6 bases). The CDR3 is 11 amino acids. Trimming removed 10 bases at V and 7 bases at J, with 14 bases between. Germline-derived CDR1 and CDR2 are ENHRY and SYGVKD. CDR3 DNA sequence: TGTGCCAGACGACAGGAATGGGAGCAGTACTTC. This encodes CARRQEWEQYF.